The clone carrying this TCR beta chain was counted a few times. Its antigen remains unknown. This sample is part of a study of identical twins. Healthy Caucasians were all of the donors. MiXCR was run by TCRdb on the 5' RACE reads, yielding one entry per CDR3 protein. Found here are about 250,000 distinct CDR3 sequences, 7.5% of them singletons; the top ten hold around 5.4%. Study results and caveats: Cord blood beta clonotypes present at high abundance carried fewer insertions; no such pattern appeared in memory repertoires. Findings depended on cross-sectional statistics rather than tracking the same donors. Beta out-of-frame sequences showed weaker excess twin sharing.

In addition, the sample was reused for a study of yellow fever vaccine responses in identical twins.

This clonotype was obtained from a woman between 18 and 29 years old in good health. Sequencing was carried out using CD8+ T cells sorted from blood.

As DNA, the CDR3 is TGCAGTGCTAGAGATACCCTAGCCCTAAACACCGGGGAGCTGTTTTTT. It yields the protein CSARDTLALNTGELFF. V is TRBV20-1 and J is TRBJ2-2; possible D gene TRBD2, 5 bases. With 0 bases removed from V and 2 bases from J, the gap between germline ends came to 13 bases. Germline values: CDR1 DFQATT, CDR2 SNEGSKA (reference sequence). CDR3 length: 16 residues.